This T cell receptor (beta chain) was recorded in a study of cytomegalovirus exposure and HLA in healthy donors (dated by TCRdb to the late 2010s). Concerning the study at large: An earlier analysis of some 550 of the donors reported more than 250 Gb of sequence data and some 100 million unique TCR beta sequences from 150 million to 200 million T cells. The study was designed to test whether signatures of past pathogen exposure could be identified by cataloging public T cell receptors. High-throughput TCR immunosequencing, statistical association of individual TCRs with disease status, and machine learning were combined to predict cytomegalovirus infection status. Among about 370 genotyped donors of the cohort, an average of around 240,000 unique TCR beta nucleotide sequences was sequenced per donor, of which about 19% were non-productive. To decide whether each TCR beta V gene segment behaved as functional or pseudogenic, an earlier analysis of some 570 of the donors relied on high-throughput TCR beta sequencing. Donor age, sex, ethnicity and CMV serostatus were compiled together with the repertoire data. Rather than using new phenotypic data, the later analysis identified candidate immune exposures from TCR beta sequences and from how often those sequences occurred across donors. All discovery cohort repertoires had been generated using a single sequencing platform. In a later genetic analysis, genome-wide SNP genotypes for about 55% of the 666 donors were used, and that subset was treated as a discovery cohort. In a later analysis, previously published TCR beta repertoires from fewer than 750 donors were re-analyzed and high-resolution HLA genotyping was added so that TCR occurrence patterns could be studied. HLA typing included class I and class II loci at four-digit resolution. An early release that covered roughly 600 HLA-typed donors contained approximately 300 gigabases of sequencing data and 85 million to 100 million unique TCR sequences. Roughly 5 DR-DQ haplotypes were treated as single units for association and clustering because of strong linkage in the cohort. Of the roughly 400 genotyped donors, about 80% fell in the genetic ancestry cluster associated with self-reported Caucasian donors. The number of donors typed differed by locus, with 629-630 for A, B, C, DRB1 and DQB1, 522 for DQA1, 600 to 610 for DPA1, and under 490 for DPB1. In addition to the first cohort of 650 to 800 subjects, a separate validation cohort of approximately 110 different subjects was used. The study profiled the T cell repertoires of about 720 subjects by immunosequencing and related them to cytomegalovirus serostatus.

For this clone: The target of this receptor is not known.

In total, approximately 700 healthy bone marrow donors made up the cohort. At the time of sampling, all cohort members were nominally healthy, though unrecorded immune exposures were likely present. The donor was CMV seropositive and belonged to the group of 250 to 350 seropositive cohort members. A peripheral blood sample was provided by each donor, and peripheral blood mononuclear cells were used for TCR beta sequencing. Genomic DNA was extracted from the blood cell samples with the Qiagen DNeasy Blood Extraction Kit. Study-level results and caveats: A total of roughly 160 TCR beta chains were listed by the study as associated with cytomegalovirus. Only TCR beta chains were sequenced in this cohort, and the absence of alpha or paired-chain data limited detectable features. Across donors, most TCR sequences were observed very rarely, whereas some public TCRs were present in many individuals. Sequencing depth was assumed to be roughly uniform across donors in the presence/absence analyses, though that assumption may not hold. A cluster of highly shared sequence variants was judged likely to represent a technical artifact of the sequencing pipeline. Linkage disequilibrium might explain the correlated functional status among segregating V segments, but an unknown experimental factor could not be excluded. Some IMGT-functional V segments, including TRBV6-2 and TRBV6-3, could not be distinguished by the 87-base-pair reads and were therefore excluded. Because counts were too low, seventeen rarely observed V segments, including chromosome 9 orphons, were left out of the earlier analysis of about 620 of the donors. A later analysis found that most CMV-associated TCR beta chains appeared HLA-restricted, with HLA associations seemingly driven largely by CMV exposure. When HLA alleles, especially DR and DQ, strongly co-occurred, TCR associations were difficult to assign to individual alleles. It was suggested by the authors that the approach could potentially be generalized to other disease states and immunological phenotypes. CMV serostatus was the only immune exposure information available for the cohort. A later analysis found that HLA-associated TCR beta chains were more clonally expanded and had lower generation probabilities than equally common non-associated chains. In a later analysis, TCR association rates were found to vary across HLA loci, with the most associated TCRs seen for DRB1 alleles and the fewest for HLA-C alleles. A later genetic analysis reported fewer N-insertions in productive TCRs among donors in an Asian-associated ancestry cluster than the 666-donor mean. Because HLA typing was unavailable for some donors at each locus, only the typed subset was used in association tests. A further reported finding was that TCR beta sequences accurately predicted the HLA-A and HLA-B alleles for most subjects in the first cohort. Several of the top co-occurrence clusters appeared to be linked to parvovirus B19, influenza, CMV and Epstein-Barr virus, according to a later analysis. An earlier analysis of approximately 530 of the donors showed that most TCR beta V segments appeared in productive rearrangements either about 87% or about 30% of the time, which broadly matched IMGT annotations. A few of the identified cytomegalovirus-associated TCR beta chains were confirmed in vitro to be specific for cytomegalovirus antigens. Specific HLA alleles were associated with roughly 17,000 TCR beta sequences at a false discovery rate of 0.05 in a later analysis. A later genetic analysis associated a missense DCLRE1C variant with V-gene and J-gene trimming of TCR beta chains, and an independent cohort replicated the association. Cytomegalovirus status was reported to be diagnosed by the classifier with high specificity and sensitivity in both the original and validation cohorts.

The method was the immunoSEQ multiplex PCR assay. A mixture of 60 forward primers for TCR Vbeta segments and 13 reverse primers for TCR Jbeta segments was used in the multiplex PCR. A multiplex PCR assay on genomic DNA amplified the CDR3 region of rearranged TCR beta genes. The amplified TCR beta libraries were sequenced on the Illumina HiSeq System as 87-base-pair reads. Regarding the original processing steps: In a later analysis, tens of millions of unique TCR beta chains were counted across the 690 or so repertoires, and approximately 11 million of these chains were shared by at least two donors. A nearest-neighbor algorithm error-corrected the raw reads and collapsed the reads into unique sequences, merging closely related sequences to remove PCR and sequencing errors. Alignment of CDR3 sequences to IMGT reference sequences was used to assign V, D and J gene segments. For a sequence to be retained, a match of at least six nucleotides was required to both a V gene segment and a J gene segment. A rearrangement counted as productive if the CDR3 had no stop codons and remained in frame with V and J, and every other rearrangement counted as non-productive. CDR3 was defined by IMGT convention, running from the second conserved V-encoded cysteine to the conserved J-encoded phenylalanine. The earlier analysis of about 530 of the donors excluded any sequence lacking an unambiguous match to a single V gene segment. An earlier analysis of a few hundred of the donors classified V segments as functional when productive rearrangements were above 56.7% and as segregating when the standard deviation between donors was above 5%. A statistical classification framework was developed to diagnose cytomegalovirus status using the catalog of TCR beta chain sequences. A later analysis assigned V and J genes by comparing TCR nucleotide sequences with IMGT/GENE-DB human TR gene sequences. In a later analysis, CDR3 sequences and most-parsimonious VDJ recombination scenarios were assigned using the TCRdist pipeline. A later analysis defined each TCR beta chain by its CDR3 amino acid sequence plus V-gene family, and excluded reads lacking a unique V-gene family. As a way to deal with suspected cross-contamination and a sequencing artifact, a later analysis dropped 450 to 600 nucleotide sequences that were highly shared and had low generation probability. A later analysis calculated a clonal expansion index for each public chain from normalized within-repertoire ranks of inferred template counts. A later analysis computed generation probabilities with a VDJ recombination model fitted to out-of-frame rearrangements, and checked the results against IGoR. A later analysis scored TCR-TCR, TCR-HLA and TCR-CMV co-occurrence with hypergeometric tests, applying a repertoire-size bias correction to TCR pairs. In a later analysis, false discovery rates were estimated by permuting HLA or CMV assignments 20 times. In a later analysis, co-occurring TCRs were grouped using DBSCAN, and TCRdist sequence similarity was added for clustering within HLA-allele-positive subsets. Co-occurrence clustering excluded repertoires with fewer than 30,000 or more than 120,000 public chains, plus five with anomalous nucleotide sharing. Not all clones reach the TCRdb copy of this immuneACCESS table, which keeps in-frame sequences only. Checked studies attribute under half of the gap to unresolved V genes and leave the rest unexplained. Clone size and V and J calls were adopted from that table, with D and trimming inferred from the DNA. The record for this sample contains some 130,000 clones. Jointly, the top ten make up around 1.6% of the sample.

From its cysteine to its phenylalanine, the CDR3 spans 16 amino acids. Of all the DNA, just the CDR3 is kept, 48 bases in frame from base 1. CDR1 and CDR2 (MNHEY, SVGAGI) derive from the germline V gene. Cut back by 3 bases and 3 bases, the V and J ends lie 14 bases apart. The V and J genes are TRBV6-5 and TRBJ2-2; the D gene is unclear. Sample: PBMCs. The source of this sequence is a woman aged 40 to 55 in good health and CMV-seropositive. The CDR3 reads as follows: CASSYPSTSDTGELFF. Here is the DNA: TGTGCCAGCAGTTATCCCTCAACCTCGGACACCGGGGAGCTGTTTTTT.